What follows are 29 T cell receptor beta chains derived from one specimen sequenced in a study of tumor-infiltrating lymphocytes in oesophageal squamous cell carcinoma. TCRdb reprocessed the PCR reads with MiXCR, giving one entry per CDR3 protein. The table has about 2,600 distinct CDR3 sequences, 14% to 15% seen once. The sample was esophageal tumor tissue. These receptors all come from a male donor with esophageal squamous cell carcinoma.

This clonotype was seen a few times. The chain is built from TRBV19 and TRBJ2-1; possibly TRBD1 for D (5 bases). The DNA end is a closer match to TRBJ2-5, so the J assignment may be wrong. CDR1 is LNHDA and CDR2 is SQIVND in the germline V gene (reference sequence). CDR3 length equals 16 residues. The CDR3 DNA reads TGTGCCAGTAGTATTGACACAGGCAAACACCAAGAGACCCAGTACTTC. This gives the protein CASSIDTGKHQETQYF.

The chain uses TRBV5-4 and TRBJ2-1; 15 nucleotides match TRBD2. The DNA end lines up better with TRBJ2-7; the J call may be wrong. From germline, CDR1 is SGHNT and CDR2 YYREEE (reference sequence). This CDR3 comprises 15 residues. The CDR3: CASSLGTSGGAEQYF. The CDR3 bases are TGTGCCAGCAGCTTGGGGACTAGCGGGGGGGCAGAGCAGTACTTC.

In this sample, this clonotype is medium-sized. A much larger clone differs by one base, so this may be a read error. The rearrangement uses TRBV7-8 and TRBJ2-1; the D is unclear. Near its end, the DNA agrees better with TRBJ2-7, so the J call may be wrong. The CDR3 is 16 residues long. CDR1 is SGHVS and CDR2 is FQNEAQ in the germline V gene. The CDR3: CASSLRALETYNEQYF. The CDR3 DNA sequence: TGTGCCAGCAGCCTTCGGGCGCTCGAAACCTACAATGAGCAGTACTTC.

Comments on this clonotype: A junction boundary mismatches the germline segment, possibly from a read error. The chain joins TRBV11-1 to TRBJ2-7, with 8 bases matching TRBD1. The DNA end favors TRBJ2-1, so the J call may be wrong. Germline lookup yields CDR1 SGHAT and CDR2 FQDESV (reference sequence). This CDR3 comprises 14 residues. This CDR3 reads CDSSTGQGTDTQFF. In DNA, the CDR3 is TGTGACAGCAGCACTGGACAGGGCACAGATACGCAGTTCTTC.

This clonotype was seen ten or more times. This rearrangement joins TRBV27 to TRBJ1-1; D possibly corresponds to TRBD1 (5 bases). CDR1 and CDR2 (germline): MNHEY, SMNVEV (reference sequence). Trimming took 2 bases from V and 5 from J, leaving 12 bases between them. This CDR3 is built from 14 residues. The CDR3 sequence is CASSLDGWGTEAFF. The CDR3 bases are TGTGCCAGCAGTTTAGACGGCTGGGGGACTGAAGCTTTCTTT.

This clonotype came up a few times. This may be a read error, as it is one base from a much larger clone. V gene TRBV10-2 combines with J gene TRBJ2-1; D may be TRBD1 or TRBD2 (5 bases each). V was trimmed by 6 bases and J by 10 bases, leaving 19 bases between them. Germline V gene lookup returns CDR1 WSHSY and CDR2 SAAADI. The CDR3 length is 14 residues. The CDR3 region is CASRRGASSYEQFF. DNA of the CDR3: TGCGCCAGCAGGCGAGGGGCGAGCTCCTACGAGCAGTTCTTC.

This clonotype was seen at least ten times. The rearrangement links TRBV6-6 to TRBJ1-2, with a possible D match to TRBD1 (5 bases). Deletions cut 0 bases from V and 8 bases from J, with 31 bases between. Germline values: CDR1 MNHNY, CDR2 SVGAGI (reference sequence). The CDR3 is 20 residues long. Written as DNA, the CDR3 is TGTGCCAGCAGTTACTCGATCGATACGGGGACGGCTGGGGGAGGGCGCGGCTACACCTTC. Protein: CASSYSIDTGTAGGGRGYTF.

This clonotype appeared a few times. A much larger clonotype is one base distant, so this may be a read error. The chain employs TRBV6-1 and TRBJ2-5; tentatively, D is TRBD1 (5 bases). The end of the DNA aligns better with TRBJ2-1, so the J call may be wrong. This CDR3 is 12 amino acids long. Germline loops: CDR1 MNHNS, CDR2 SASEGT. The CDR3 bases are TGTGCCAGCAGGGCAGGGCTCGGCGAGCAGTTCTTC. It is translated as CASRAGLGEQFF.

This clonotype was observed many times. The chain carries TRBV18 and TRBJ1-1, with D uncertain. Trimming took off 2 bases at V and 10 bases at J, with 11 bases between the two ends. This CDR3 has 12 residues. CDR1 KGHSH and CDR2 LQKENI come from the germline V gene. The CDR3 bases are TGTGCCAGCTCACCAGTTGGGGAGAGAGCTTTCTTT. It is translated as CASSPVGERAFF.

This clonotype was counted ten times or more. The chain combines TRBV6-1 with TRBJ2-5; tentative D call: TRBD1 (6 bases). The DNA end lines up better with TRBJ2-7; the J call may be wrong. Per germline, CDR1 MNHNS and CDR2 SASEGT. This CDR3 spans 15 amino acids. CDR3: CASSYGAGAFNEQYF. The CDR3, as DNA: TGTGCCAGCAGTTATGGGGCAGGGGCTTTCAACGAGCAGTACTTC.

As concerns this clonotype: Just one base apart from a much larger clone, this may be a read error. The chain combines TRBV12-3 or TRBV12-4 with TRBJ1-1, with a possible D match to TRBD1 (5 bases). The J call may be incorrect, as the DNA end agrees better with TRBJ1-2. There are 15 residues in the CDR3. The CDR3 nucleotides are TGTGCCAGCAACACGACCTTGGGGGGGTCCTATGGCTACACCTTC. This encodes CASNTTLGGSYGYTF.

This clonotype has just a few counts. This chain's CDR3 is CASSPRLGSTDTQYF. CDR3 nucleotides: TGTGCCAGCTCACCTCGTTTGGGGAGCACAGATACGCAGTATTTT. V and J are TRBV18 and TRBJ2-3; D call uncertain. CDR1 is KGHSH and CDR2 is LQKENI in the germline V gene. V gave up 3 bases and J gave up 0 bases, with 10 bases separating them. The CDR3 has 15 amino acids.

This clonotype was seen many times. Without the conserved terminal phenylalanine or tryptophan, this CDR3 likely stems from a read error. The DNA is omitted, as the CDR3 cannot be located on it reliably, and the CDR3 follows TCRdb's listing. V gene TRBV7-8 combines with J gene TRBJ2-7; the table's D call, TRBD1, was not checked against the DNA. The CDR3 length is 16 residues, termini included. From germline, CDR1 is SGHVS and CDR2 FQNEAQ. CDR3 in amino acids: CASSLRTANYGYTFGS.

This clonotype has at least ten counts. A clone one base away is much larger, so this may be a read error. The rearrangement links TRBV6-1 to TRBJ2-1; 8 bases map to TRBD2. The J call may be wrong; the DNA end is better matched by TRBJ2-7. The CDR3 covers 17 residues. CDR1 MNHNS and CDR2 SASEGT come from the germline V gene. CDR3 bases: TGTGCCAGCAGACGGAATGTGTTCGCGGGGGGTTACAATGAGCAGTACTTC. Translated: CASRRNVFAGGYNEQYF.

On this clonotype: The CDR3 end shows no conserved phenylalanine or tryptophan, and so a read error is likely. Because the CDR3's place on the DNA is in doubt, the DNA is left out and the CDR3 is given as listed by TCRdb. The chain couples TRBV19 to TRBJ2-3; the table's D call, TRBD1, has no DNA check behind it. Germline loops: CDR1 LNHDA, CDR2 SQIVND (reference sequence). The CDR3 comprises 17 residues, both ends counted. The CDR3 loop reads CASSRESGGTYEQYFGP.

The chain combines TRBV2 with TRBJ2-1; D gene uncertain. Germline V gives CDR1 SNHLY, CDR2 FYNNEI. V was clipped by 7 bases and J by 3 bases, with 13 bases between them. This CDR3 has 14 residues. CDR3 protein: CASIWQNLYNEQFF. The DNA for the CDR3 is TGTGCCAGCATTTGGCAAAACCTCTACAATGAGCAGTTCTTC. Supplemented by reference TRBV2 and TRBJ2-1, the full variable domain reads EPEVTQTPSHQVTQMGQEVILRCVPISNHLYFYWYRQILGQKVEFLVSFYNNEISEKSEIFDDQFSVERPDGSNFTLKIRSTKLEDSAMYFCASIWQNLYNEQFFGPGTRLTVL.

Comment on this clonotype: This CDR3 is missing its conserved last phenylalanine or tryptophan, likely due to a read error. It is unclear where the CDR3 begins or ends on the DNA, so no DNA is shown, and the CDR3 is as TCRdb lists it. The rearrangement joins TRBV7-6 to TRBJ2-3; the table calls TRBD1, which could not be checked here. Germline V CDR1 and CDR2: SGHVS, FNYEAQ. Counting both end residues, the CDR3 totals 17 amino acids. CDR3 protein: CASSRITGLSETQYFGP.

In its sample, this clonotype is medium-sized. The chain recombines TRBV6-1 with TRBJ1-2, with D perhaps TRBD1 (5 bases). V shed 6 bases and J shed 5 bases, with 16 bases lying between them. The CDR3 consists of 14 residues. Germline CDR1 and CDR2: MNHNS and SASEGT. CDR3 residues: CASRDRDLPYGYTF. The CDR3, as DNA: TGTGCCAGCAGAGACCGGGACTTACCATATGGCTACACCTTC.

In this sample, this clonotype is large. The chain has TRBV7-3 and TRBJ2-3; TRBD1 aligns across 10 bases. CDR1 is SGHTA, CDR2 FQGTGA, per germline. The CDR3 is made up of 17 amino acids. Losses at the gene ends were 6 bases for V and 3 bases for J; bases not matched to a gene: 12. The CDR3 spells CASRLKRQGQGTDTQYF. CDR3 DNA: TGTGCCAGCAGGCTAAAGCGCCAGGGACAGGGGACAGATACGCAGTATTTT.

The V gene is TRBV2, the J gene TRBJ2-7; 12 bases line up with TRBD1. Germline CDR1 SNHLY, CDR2 FYNNEI. The length of the CDR3 is 15 residues. Trimming took 5 bases from V and 6 from J; bases not matched to a gene: 8. DNA of the CDR3: TGTGCCAGCAGTAAGGTGTCGGGACAGGGGGCCGAGCAGTACTTC. Translated: CASSKVSGQGAEQYF.

The chain combines TRBV10-1 with TRBJ2-3, with D perhaps matching TRBD2 (5 bases). There are 13 residues in the CDR3. Trimming cost V 8 bases and J 14 bases, with 23 bases left between them. Germline-derived CDR1 and CDR2 are WNHNN and SYGVQD (reference sequence). This chain's CDR3 is CASLNPVTGELYF. The CDR3 nucleotides are TGCGCCAGCCTTAACCCTGTTACCGGGGAGCTGTATTTT.

The chain recombines TRBV3-1 with TRBJ2-5; D gene unclear. The CDR3 has 16 residues. CDR1 LGHDT and CDR2 YNNKEL come from the germline V gene (reference sequence). The germline V and J ends were trimmed by 0 bases and 0 bases, with 11 bases remaining between them. As DNA, the CDR3 is TGTGCCAGCAGCCAAGATCCCCCGTCGTACCAAGAGACCCAGTACTTC. Translated, it gives CASSQDPPSYQETQYF.

This clonotype occurred a few times. The chain has TRBV3-1 and TRBJ2-7; TRBD1 matches at 12 bases. Germline V CDR1 and CDR2: LGHDT, YNNKEL (reference sequence). The V and J ends lost 10 bases and 3 bases, in that order; junction bases with no gene match: 4. The CDR3 is 13 amino acids. CDR3 residues: CATRDRGLYEQYF. Here the CDR3 DNA reads TGTGCCACCCGGGACAGGGGGCTCTACGAGCAGTACTTC.

The sample holds many counts of this clonotype. V is TRBV19 and J is TRBJ2-7, with TRBD1 as a possible D gene (5 bases). The length of the CDR3 is 13 residues. CDR1 and CDR2 from the germline V gene are LNHDA and SQIVND (reference sequence). V lost 1 base and J 8 bases, leaving 12 bases between the germline ends. In nucleotides, the CDR3 is TGTGCCAGTAGTATAGCCGAAGGGGCGAAGCAGTACTTC. It is translated as CASSIAEGAKQYF.

This clonotype was found many times. The CDR3 spells CASSFVWGVVAKGGYTF. The CDR3 region has the DNA TGTGCCAGCAGCTTCGTTTGGGGGGTAGTAGCAAAGGGTGGCTACACCTTC. The chain has TRBV11-2 and TRBJ1-2, with D perhaps matching TRBD1 (5 bases). V was trimmed by 3 bases and J by 7 bases, leaving 24 bases between them. There are 17 residues in the CDR3. CDR1 and CDR2 (germline): SGHAT, FQNNGV.

This clonotype is categorized as medium-sized. This sequence joins TRBV7-2 and TRBJ1-3, with D unresolved. This CDR3 is 15 amino acids long. Trimming removed 3 bases from V and 1 base from J, with 10 bases in between. The germline V gene has CDR1 SGHTA and CDR2 FQGNSA. Here the CDR3 DNA reads TGTGCCAGCAGCTTTACGGGCAGGTCTGGAAACACCATATATTTT. This encodes CASSFTGRSGNTIYF.

For this clonotype: No conserved phenylalanine or tryptophan ends this CDR3, so it is likely a read error. The DNA is left out, because the CDR3 cannot be placed on it with certainty; the CDR3 is given as TCRdb lists it. This chain uses TRBV6-1 with TRBJ2-7; the tabulated D call, TRBD2, remains unverified against the DNA. The CDR3 is 16 residues long, counting both termini. Germline V gives CDR1 MNHNS, CDR2 SASEGT. CDR3 amino acids: CASRDRDLPYGYTFGS.

A note on this clonotype: The CDR3 ends on some other residue instead of the conserved phenylalanine or tryptophan, so this is likely a read error. The limits of the CDR3 on the DNA are not certain, so only TCRdb's listed CDR3 is given. This rearrangement joins TRBV27 to TRBJ2-5; no check of the table's D call, TRBD2, against the DNA was made. The CDR3 spans 19 residues, counting both ends. CDR1 and CDR2 (germline): MNHEY, SMNVEV (reference sequence). The chain's CDR3 is CASSFSAELSGANVLTFGN.

This clonotype was counted many times. This sequence joins TRBV6-4 and TRBJ2-7; 9 bases map to TRBD1. The V segment lost 4 bases and the J segment 6 bases; nucleotides outside the gene matches: 10. This CDR3 has 15 amino acids. Germline V gives CDR1 MRHNA, CDR2 SNTAGT. CDR3 protein: CASSASPDRGSEQYF. The DNA for the CDR3 is TGTGCCAGCAGTGCCTCTCCGGACAGGGGATCCGAGCAGTACTTC.